The clone carrying this T cell receptor beta chain occurred a few times. Its specificity is unknown. Unique molecular identifiers featured in each of the TCR beta cDNA libraries. TCRdb reanalysed the PCR reads using MiXCR and keeps one entry per CDR3 protein. The data contain a few hundred thousand distinct CDR3 sequences, approximately 38% of them singletons. The sample belongs to a study of post-analysis software for immune sequencing data. Broader study findings: Controls showed lower frequencies than patients for a handful of TRBV segments, and TRBV5-6, TRBV5-1 and TRBV20-1 were among these.

Germline V gives CDR1 SGHTA, CDR2 FQGNSA. This CDR3 comprises 13 residues. V shed 5 bases and J shed 4 bases, with 9 bases lying between them. The sample was blood. This clonotype originated in a girl aged 2 to 9 with multiple sclerosis. The chain recombines TRBV7-2 with TRBJ1-5; D is unresolved. The CDR3 nucleotides read TGTGCCAGCAGCCCCTGGGTGAATCAGCCCCAGCATTTT. It translates to CASSPWVNQPQHF.